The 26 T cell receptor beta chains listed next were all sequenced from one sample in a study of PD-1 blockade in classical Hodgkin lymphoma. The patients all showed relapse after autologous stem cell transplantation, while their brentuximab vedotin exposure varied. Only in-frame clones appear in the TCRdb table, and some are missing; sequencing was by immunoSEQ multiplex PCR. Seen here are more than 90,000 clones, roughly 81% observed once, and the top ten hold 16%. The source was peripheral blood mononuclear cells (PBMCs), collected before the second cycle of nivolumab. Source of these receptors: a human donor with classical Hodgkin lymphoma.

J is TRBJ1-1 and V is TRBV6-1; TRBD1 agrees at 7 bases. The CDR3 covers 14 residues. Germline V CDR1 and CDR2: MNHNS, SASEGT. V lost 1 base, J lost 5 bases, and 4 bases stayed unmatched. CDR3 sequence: CASSEGQGLTEAFF. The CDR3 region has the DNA TGTGCCAGCAGTGAAGGACAGGGTTTAACTGAAGCTTTCTTT.

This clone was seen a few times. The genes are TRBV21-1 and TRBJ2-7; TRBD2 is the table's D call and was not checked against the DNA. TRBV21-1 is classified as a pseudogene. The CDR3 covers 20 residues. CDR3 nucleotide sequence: TGTGCCAGCAGTCACCGGGACCCGATGCGGCGGGGCCTCCGGGCCTACGAGCAGTACTTC. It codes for CASSHRDPMRRGLRAYEQYF.

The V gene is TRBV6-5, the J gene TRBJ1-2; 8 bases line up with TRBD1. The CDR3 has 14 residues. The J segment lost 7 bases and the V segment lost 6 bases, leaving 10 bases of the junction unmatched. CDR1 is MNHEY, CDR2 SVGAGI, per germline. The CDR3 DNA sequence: TGTGCCAGCAGACTCGGACAGGGAGGTAGTGGCTACACCTTC. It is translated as CASRLGQGGSGYTF.

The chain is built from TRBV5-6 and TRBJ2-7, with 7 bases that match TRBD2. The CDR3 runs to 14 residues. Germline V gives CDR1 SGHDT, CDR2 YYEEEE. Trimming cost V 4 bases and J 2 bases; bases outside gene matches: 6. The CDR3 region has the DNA TGTGCCAGCAGCGGGACGGGAGGCCCCTACGAGCAGTACTTC. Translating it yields CASSGTGGPYEQYF.

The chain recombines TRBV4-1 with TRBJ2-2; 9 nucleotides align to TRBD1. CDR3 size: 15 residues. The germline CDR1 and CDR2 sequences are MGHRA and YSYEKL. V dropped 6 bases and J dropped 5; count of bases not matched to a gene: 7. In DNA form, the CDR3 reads TGCGCCAGCAGGATTGGACAGGGGAGAACCGGGGAGCTGTTTTTT. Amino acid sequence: CASRIGQGRTGELFF.

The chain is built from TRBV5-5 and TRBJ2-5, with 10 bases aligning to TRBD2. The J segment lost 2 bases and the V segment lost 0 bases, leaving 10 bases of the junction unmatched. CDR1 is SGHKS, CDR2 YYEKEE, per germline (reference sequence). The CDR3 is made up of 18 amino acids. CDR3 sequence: CASSLGLLAGIPQETQYF. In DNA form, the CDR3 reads TGTGCCAGCAGCTTGGGCTTACTAGCGGGAATACCGCAAGAGACCCAGTACTTC.

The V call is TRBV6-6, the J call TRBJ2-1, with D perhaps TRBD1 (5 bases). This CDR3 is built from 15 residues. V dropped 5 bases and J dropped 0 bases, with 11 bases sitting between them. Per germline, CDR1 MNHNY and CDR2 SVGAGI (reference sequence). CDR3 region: CASSTTESSYNEQFF. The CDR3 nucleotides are TGTGCCAGCAGTACGACAGAGAGCTCCTACAATGAGCAGTTCTTC.

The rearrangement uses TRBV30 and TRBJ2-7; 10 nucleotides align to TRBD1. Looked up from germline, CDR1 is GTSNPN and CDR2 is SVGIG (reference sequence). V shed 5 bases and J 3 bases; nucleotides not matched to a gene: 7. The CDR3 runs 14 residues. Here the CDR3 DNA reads TGTGCCTGGCGAACGACAGGGGGCCACTACGAGCAGTACTTC. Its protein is CAWRTTGGHYEQYF.

The CDR3 sequence is CASSRTGTVIETQYF. In DNA form, the CDR3 reads TGCGCCAGCAGCCGAACCGGGACAGTGATCGAGACCCAGTACTTC. The J gene is TRBJ2-5, the V gene TRBV5-1, with TRBD1 matching over 7 bases. The length of the CDR3 is 15 residues. Germline CDR1 SGHRS, CDR2 YFSETQ. V trimming: 4 bases; J trimming: 5 bases; junction bases outside the gene matches: 11.

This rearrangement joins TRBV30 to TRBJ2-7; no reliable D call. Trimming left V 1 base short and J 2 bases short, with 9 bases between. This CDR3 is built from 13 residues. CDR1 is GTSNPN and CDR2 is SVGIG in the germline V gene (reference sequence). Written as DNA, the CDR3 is TGTGCCTGGAGTGAGGGAATTGCCTACGAGCAGTACTTC. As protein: CAWSEGIAYEQYF.

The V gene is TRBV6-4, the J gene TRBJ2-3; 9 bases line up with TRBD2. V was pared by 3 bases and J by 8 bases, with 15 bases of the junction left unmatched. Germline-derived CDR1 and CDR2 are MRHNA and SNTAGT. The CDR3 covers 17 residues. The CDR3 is CASSEAGLASPGSTQYF. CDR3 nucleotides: TGTGCCAGCAGTGAAGCGGGACTAGCCTCCCCCGGGAGTACGCAGTATTTT.

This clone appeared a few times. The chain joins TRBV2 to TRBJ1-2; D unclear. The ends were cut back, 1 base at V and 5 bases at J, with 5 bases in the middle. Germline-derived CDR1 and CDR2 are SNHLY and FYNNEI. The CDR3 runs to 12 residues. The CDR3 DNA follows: TGTGCCAGCAGTGAAGGGACGTATGGCTACACCTTC. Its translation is CASSEGTYGYTF.

The CDR3 bases are TGTGCCAGCAGCCCGGCCAGGGGGCGTCCATACGAGCAGTACTTC. It yields the protein CASSPARGRPYEQYF. V is TRBV7-2 and J is TRBJ2-5, with 8 bases fitting TRBD1. Gene TRBJ2-7 matches the end of the DNA better, so the J call may be wrong. Germline assignment: CDR1 SGHTA and CDR2 FQGNSA. This CDR3 region has 15 residues.

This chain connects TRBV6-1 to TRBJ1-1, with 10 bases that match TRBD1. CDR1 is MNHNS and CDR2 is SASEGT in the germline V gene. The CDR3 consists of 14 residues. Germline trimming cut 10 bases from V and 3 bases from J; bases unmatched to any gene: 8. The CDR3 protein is CATIGQGGYTEAFF. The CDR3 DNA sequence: TGTGCCACCATAGGACAGGGGGGCTACACTGAAGCTTTCTTT.

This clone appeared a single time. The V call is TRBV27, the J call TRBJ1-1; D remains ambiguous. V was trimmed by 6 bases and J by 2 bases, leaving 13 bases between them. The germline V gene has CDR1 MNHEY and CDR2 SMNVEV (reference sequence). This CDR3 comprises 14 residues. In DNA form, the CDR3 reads TGTGCCAGCAGCTCCACCCCGACAAACACTGAAGCTTTCTTT. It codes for CASSSTPTNTEAFF.

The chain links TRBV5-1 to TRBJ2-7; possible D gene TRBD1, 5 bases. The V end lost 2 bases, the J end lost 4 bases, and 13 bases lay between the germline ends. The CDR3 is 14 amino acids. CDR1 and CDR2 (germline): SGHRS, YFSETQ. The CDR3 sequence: CASSLRGFEYEQYF. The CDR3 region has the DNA TGCGCCAGCAGCTTAAGGGGATTTGAGTACGAGCAGTACTTC.

The CDR3 spells CASSEYSSDTQYF. The CDR3 region has the DNA TGTGCCAGCAGTGAATACTCATCCGATACGCAGTATTTT. The chain is built from TRBV2 and TRBJ2-3, with D unresolved. This CDR3 comprises 13 residues. The germline CDR1 and CDR2 sequences are SNHLY and FYNNEI. V lost 2 bases to trimming and J lost 6 bases, with 9 bases between them.

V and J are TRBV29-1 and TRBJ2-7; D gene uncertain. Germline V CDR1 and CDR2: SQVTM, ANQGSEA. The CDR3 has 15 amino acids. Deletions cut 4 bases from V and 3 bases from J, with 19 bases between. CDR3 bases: TGCAGCGTTGCTTCAGACCTCGGCGATAACTACGAGCAGTACTTC. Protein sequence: CSVASDLGDNYEQYF.

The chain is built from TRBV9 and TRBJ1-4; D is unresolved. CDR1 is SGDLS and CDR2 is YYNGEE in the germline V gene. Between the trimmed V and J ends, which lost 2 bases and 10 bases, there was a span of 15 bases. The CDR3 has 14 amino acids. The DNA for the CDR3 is TGTGCCAGCAGCGTTGGGCTCCGGACCGGAAAACTGTTTTTT. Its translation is CASSVGLRTGKLFF.

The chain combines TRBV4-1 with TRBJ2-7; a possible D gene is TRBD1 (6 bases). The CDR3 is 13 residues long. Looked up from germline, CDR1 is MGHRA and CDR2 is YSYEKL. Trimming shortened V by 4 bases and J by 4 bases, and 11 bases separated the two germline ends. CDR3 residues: CASSRPGVYEQYF. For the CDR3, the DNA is TGCGCCAGCAGCCGTCCAGGGGTTTACGAGCAGTACTTC.

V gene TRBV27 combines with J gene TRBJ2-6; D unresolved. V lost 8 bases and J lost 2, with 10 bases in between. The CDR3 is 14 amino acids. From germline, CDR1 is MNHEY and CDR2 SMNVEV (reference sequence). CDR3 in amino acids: CASPDEPGANVLTF. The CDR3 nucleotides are TGTGCCAGCCCTGACGAACCTGGGGCCAACGTCCTGACTTTC.

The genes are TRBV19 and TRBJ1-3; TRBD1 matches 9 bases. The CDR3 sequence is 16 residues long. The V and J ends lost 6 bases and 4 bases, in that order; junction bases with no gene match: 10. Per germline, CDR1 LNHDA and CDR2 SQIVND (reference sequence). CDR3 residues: CASSQPGQGSGNTIYF. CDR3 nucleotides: TGTGCCAGTAGCCAACCGGGACAGGGATCGGGAAACACCATATATTTT.

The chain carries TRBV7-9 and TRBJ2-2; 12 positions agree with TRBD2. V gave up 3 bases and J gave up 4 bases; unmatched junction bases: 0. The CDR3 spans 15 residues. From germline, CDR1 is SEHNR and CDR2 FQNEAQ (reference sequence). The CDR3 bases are TGTGCCAGCAGCTTGGGACTAGCGGGCACCGGGGAGCTGTTTTTT. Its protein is CASSLGLAGTGELFF.

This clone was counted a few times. This CDR3 is CASSDGTGRTREQYF. CDR3 DNA sequence: TGTGCCAGCAGTGATGGGACAGGACGGACGAGGGAGCAGTACTTC. J is TRBJ2-7 and V is TRBV2, with TRBD1 matching over 8 bases. V lost 3 bases, J lost 7 bases, and 11 bases stayed unmatched. This CDR3 region has 15 residues. The germline gives CDR1 SNHLY, CDR2 FYNNEI.

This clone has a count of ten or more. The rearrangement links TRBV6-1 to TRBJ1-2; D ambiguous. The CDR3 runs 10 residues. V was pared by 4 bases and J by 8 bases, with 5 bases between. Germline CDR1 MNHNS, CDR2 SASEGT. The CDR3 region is CASSAVGYTF. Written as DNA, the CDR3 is TGTGCCAGCAGTGCGGTGGGCTACACCTTC.

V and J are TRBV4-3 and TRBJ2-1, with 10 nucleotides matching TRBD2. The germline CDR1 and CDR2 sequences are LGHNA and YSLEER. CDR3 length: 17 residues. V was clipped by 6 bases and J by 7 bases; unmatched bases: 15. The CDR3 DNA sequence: TGCGCCAGCAGTCTCGGGAGGTGGGCTAGCGGGAGTAATGAGCAGTTCTTC. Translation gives CASSLGRWASGSNEQFF.